The TCR beta chain described here comes from a study of cytomegalovirus exposure and HLA in healthy donors (dated by TCRdb to 2016 to 2017). Study-level background: In an earlier analysis of around 540 of the donors, 276 Gb of sequence data and 100 million or so unique TCR beta sequences from roughly 180 million T cells were reported. An early release covering 500 to 750 HLA-typed donors comprised approximately 300 gigabases of sequencing data and roughly 86 million unique TCR sequences. Of the roughly 430 genotyped donors, approximately 83% fell in the genetic ancestry cluster associated with self-reported Caucasian donors. The aim of the study was to test whether cataloging public T cell receptors could identify signatures of past pathogen exposure. The study used immunosequencing to profile the T cell repertoires of approximately 650 subjects and linked those repertoires to cytomegalovirus serostatus. In addition to the first cohort of around 670 subjects, a separate validation cohort of around 110 different subjects was used. To predict cytomegalovirus infection status, the study combined high-throughput TCR immunosequencing, statistical association of individual TCRs with disease status, and machine learning. In a later analysis, previously published TCR beta repertoires from 670 or so donors were re-analyzed and high-resolution HLA genotyping was added so that TCR occurrence patterns could be studied. In the later analysis, no new phenotypic data were used to find candidate immune exposures; instead, reliance was placed on TCR beta sequences and their occurrence across donors. An earlier analysis of 587 of the donors applied high-throughput TCR beta sequencing to assess whether each TCR beta V gene segment acted as functional or pseudogenic. Donor age, sex, ethnicity and CMV serostatus were compiled alongside the repertoire data. In a later genetic analysis, genome-wide SNP genotypes for about 55% of the 666 donors were used, and that subset was treated as a discovery cohort. All discovery cohort repertoires had been generated on a single sequencing platform. HLA typing included class I and class II loci at four-digit resolution. Typing coverage differed by locus: A, B, C, DRB1 and DQB1 were typed in roughly 620-630 donors, DQA1 in about 550, DPA1 in roughly 590, and DPB1 in roughly 470. Several DR-DQ haplotypes were handled as single units for association and clustering, since linkage in the cohort was strong. Among about 360 genotyped donors of the cohort, an average of around 240,000 unique TCR beta nucleotide sequences were sequenced per donor, around 20% of them non-productive. Findings and caveats that apply to the study as a whole: Roughly 15 rarely observed V segments, including chromosome 9 orphons, were excluded from the earlier analysis of several hundred of the donors because counts were too low. In both the original and validation cohorts, the classifier was reported to diagnose cytomegalovirus status with high specificity and sensitivity. In vitro tests confirmed that three of the cytomegalovirus-associated TCR beta chains recognize cytomegalovirus antigens. In a later analysis, the rate of TCR association differed among HLA loci, with DRB1 alleles having the most associated TCRs and HLA-C alleles having the fewest. According to a later analysis, parvovirus B19, influenza, CMV and Epstein-Barr virus appeared linked to several top co-occurrence clusters. A later analysis found that HLA-associated TCR beta chains were more clonally expanded and had lower generation probabilities than equally common non-associated chains. The study listed 170 or so TCR beta chains as associated with cytomegalovirus. Because HLA typing was missing for some donors at each locus, association tests included only the typed subset. For the cohort, immune exposure information was limited to CMV serostatus. A cluster of highly shared sequence variants was judged likely to represent a technical artifact of the sequencing pipeline. This cohort had only TCR beta chains sequenced, and the lack of alpha or paired-chain data limited which features could be detected. In an earlier analysis of 587 of the donors, most TCR beta V segments appeared in productive rearrangements about 87% or about 30% of the time, broadly matching IMGT annotations. A later analysis associated about 17,000 TCR beta sequences with specific HLA alleles at a false discovery rate of 0.05. Presence/absence analyses assumed roughly uniform sequencing depth across donors, an assumption that may not hold. According to a later genetic analysis, donors in an Asian-associated ancestry cluster had fewer N-insertions in productive TCRs than the approximately 670-donor mean. According to the authors, the approach could potentially be generalized to other disease states and immunological phenotypes. Most TCR sequences were observed very rarely across donors, whereas some public TCRs were present in many individuals. A further reported finding was that TCR beta sequences accurately predicted the HLA-A and HLA-B alleles for most subjects in the first cohort. Correlated functional status among segregating V segments might be attributable to linkage disequilibrium, but an unknown experimental factor could not be ruled out. A later genetic analysis associated a missense DCLRE1C variant with V-gene and J-gene trimming of TCR beta chains, and an independent cohort replicated the association. A later analysis found that most CMV-associated TCR beta chains appeared HLA-restricted, with HLA associations seemingly driven largely by CMV exposure. Assigning TCR associations to individual alleles was difficult when HLA alleles, especially DR and DQ, strongly co-occurred.

As to this clone: What antigen it recognizes has not been identified.

The library was generated by the immunoSEQ multiplex PCR assay. The multiplex PCR relied on a mix of 60 forward primers for TCR Vbeta segments and 13 reverse primers for TCR Jbeta segments. The CDR3 region of rearranged TCR beta genes was amplified from genomic DNA by a multiplex PCR assay. On the Illumina HiSeq System, the amplified TCR beta libraries were sequenced as 87-base-pair reads. On the study's bioinformatics: Across the 500 to 700 repertoires, a later analysis counted approximately 83 million unique TCR beta chains, around 11 million of which were shared by at least two donors. Raw reads were error-corrected and collapsed into unique sequences by a nearest-neighbor algorithm in which closely related sequences were merged to remove PCR and sequencing errors. V, D and J gene segments were assigned by aligning CDR3 sequences to IMGT reference sequences. For a sequence to be retained, a match of at least six nucleotides was required to both a V gene segment and a J gene segment. A rearrangement counted as productive if the CDR3 had no stop codons and remained in frame with V and J, and every other rearrangement counted as non-productive. Following IMGT convention, CDR3 was defined as the stretch from the second conserved V-encoded cysteine to the conserved J-encoded phenylalanine. The earlier analysis of 450 to 750 of the donors excluded any sequence lacking an unambiguous match to a single V gene segment. An earlier analysis of 550 to 650 of the donors classified V segments as functional when productive rearrangements were above 56.7% and as segregating when the standard deviation between donors was above 5%. A statistical classification framework was built for diagnosing cytomegalovirus status from the catalog of TCR beta chain sequences. In a later analysis, TCR nucleotide sequences were compared against IMGT/GENE-DB human TR gene sequences so that V and J genes could be assigned. Using the TCRdist pipeline, a later analysis assigned CDR3 sequences along with most-parsimonious VDJ recombination scenarios. A later analysis defined each TCR beta chain by its CDR3 amino acid sequence plus V-gene family, and excluded reads lacking a unique V-gene family. A later analysis removed several hundred highly shared, low-generation-probability nucleotide sequences to deal with suspected cross-contamination and a sequencing artifact. For each public chain, a later analysis derived a clonal expansion index from normalized ranks of inferred template counts within each repertoire. A later analysis computed generation probabilities with a VDJ recombination model fitted to out-of-frame rearrangements, and checked the results against IGoR. In a later analysis, hypergeometric tests were used to score TCR-TCR, TCR-HLA and TCR-CMV co-occurrence, with a repertoire-size bias correction applied to TCR pairs. In a later analysis, false discovery rates were estimated by permuting HLA or CMV assignments 20 times. In a later analysis, co-occurring TCRs were grouped using DBSCAN, with TCRdist sequence similarity added in when clustering inside HLA-allele-positive subsets. For co-occurrence clustering, repertoires with fewer than 30,000 or more than 120,000 public chains were excluded, along with roughly 5 repertoires with anomalous nucleotide sharing. Here the immuneACCESS table is served through TCRdb, limited to in-frame sequences with V and J called. Missing clones are a known gap in these copies; in checked studies unresolved V genes cover under half, and the rest lacks a known reason. V, J and clone size were drawn from that table, and D and trimming were deduced from the DNA. This sample's table has entries for 180,000 or so clones. The ten largest clones represent around 0.8% of the sample.

The cohort consisted of hundreds of healthy bone marrow donors. At the time of sampling, all cohort members were nominally healthy, though unrecorded immune exposures were likely present. The donor was CMV seropositive and was included in the group of 300 or so seropositive cohort members. Every donor gave a peripheral blood sample, and the peripheral blood mononuclear cells from that sample were used for TCR beta sequencing. Genomic DNA was extracted from the blood cell samples with the Qiagen DNeasy Blood Extraction Kit. The sequenced sample consisted of PBMCs. The origin of this receptor is a woman in her late teens or twenties in good health and CMV-seropositive.

CDR3 region: CAISESRWANTEAFF. The sequence in DNA is TGTGCCATCAGTGAGTCTAGATGGGCGAACACTGAAGCTTTCTTT. The rearrangement combines TRBV10-3 with TRBJ1-1; no D segment can be confidently identified. Trimming costs V 0 bases and J 1 base, and their ends lie 9 bases apart. From cysteine to phenylalanine, the CDR3 is 15 amino acids long. The CDR3 DNA has 45 bases and is translated from base 1. Taken from the germline V gene, the CDR1 and CDR2 loops are ENHRY and SYGVKD.